The count of the clone carrying this T cell receptor beta chain is one. TCRdb keeps only in-frame clones here, not all; method: immunoSEQ multiplex PCR. The sample includes 70,000 to 80,000 clones, around 90% of them seen just once. Germline assignment: CDR1 SNHLY and CDR2 FYNNEI. V dropped 0 bases and J dropped 9; count of bases not matched to a gene: 9. The CDR3 has 16 amino acids. The record originates from a study of T cell clones after liver transplantation. The sample here was CD4+ T cells from blood, taken before liver transplant. The source is a human donor who received a liver transplant. This sequence joins TRBV2 and TRBJ2-1; 9 bases align to TRBD2. CDR3: CASSEARSGRLVEQFF. CDR3 bases: TGTGCCAGCAGTGAAGCGCGTAGCGGGAGATTAGTTGAGCAGTTCTTC.